The clone carrying this T cell receptor (beta chain) was seen more than once but under ten times. What it recognizes is unknown. The sample belongs to a study of cytomegalovirus exposure and HLA in healthy donors. The PCR employed 60 Vbeta primers together with 13 Jbeta primers. The method was immunoSEQ multiplex PCR; TCRdb's version includes in-frame clones alone and lacks a portion of them. There are roughly 100,000 clones in the sample; approximately 66% occur only once, and 3% to 4% lies in the top ten. Study-level findings and limits: As a later analysis showed, a missense DCLRE1C variant was linked to trimming of TCR beta V- and J-genes.

With V trimmed by 7 bases and J by 5 bases, 9 bases remained unmatched. The CDR3 is made up of 14 amino acids. The germline CDR1 and CDR2 sequences are LNHDA and SQIVND (reference sequence). This clonotype was obtained from a woman aged 45-65 years in good health and CMV-seronegative. This rearrangement joins TRBV19 to TRBJ2-7; the match to TRBD1 covers 9 bases. Sequencing was done on a sample of PBMCs. CDR3 sequence reads: CASTLQGAGDEQYF. CDR3 bases: TGTGCCAGTACCCTACAGGGGGCCGGGGACGAGCAGTACTTC.